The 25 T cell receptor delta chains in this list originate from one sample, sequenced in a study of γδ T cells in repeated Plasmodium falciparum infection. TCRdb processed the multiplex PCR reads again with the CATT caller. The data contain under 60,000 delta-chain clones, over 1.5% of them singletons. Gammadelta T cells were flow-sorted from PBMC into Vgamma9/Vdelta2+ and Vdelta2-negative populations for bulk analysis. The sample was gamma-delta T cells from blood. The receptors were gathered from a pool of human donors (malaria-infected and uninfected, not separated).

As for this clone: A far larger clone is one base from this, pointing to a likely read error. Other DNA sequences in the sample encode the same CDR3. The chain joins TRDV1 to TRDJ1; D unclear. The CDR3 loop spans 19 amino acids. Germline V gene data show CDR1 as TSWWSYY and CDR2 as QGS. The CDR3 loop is CALGELVTRTPTYTDKLIF. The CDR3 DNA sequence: TGTGCTCTTGGGGAACTGGTGACACGTACCCCGACGTACACCGATAAGCTCATCTTT.

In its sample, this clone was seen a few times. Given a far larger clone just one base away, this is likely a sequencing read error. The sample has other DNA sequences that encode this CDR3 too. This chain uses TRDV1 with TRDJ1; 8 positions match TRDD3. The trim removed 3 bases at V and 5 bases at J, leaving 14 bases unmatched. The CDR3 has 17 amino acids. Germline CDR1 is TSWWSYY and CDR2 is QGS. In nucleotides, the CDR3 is TGTGCTCTTGGGGAGCTTTCTGGGGGACATAACGGGGATAAACTCATCTTT. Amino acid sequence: CALGELSGGHNGDKLIF.

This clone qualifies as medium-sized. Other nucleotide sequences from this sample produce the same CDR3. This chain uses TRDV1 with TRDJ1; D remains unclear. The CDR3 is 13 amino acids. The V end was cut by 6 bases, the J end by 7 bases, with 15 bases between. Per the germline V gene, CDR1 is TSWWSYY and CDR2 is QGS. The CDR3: CALGINLVTKLIF. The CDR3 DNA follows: TGTGCTCTTGGAATAAACCTGGTTACTAAACTCATCTTT.

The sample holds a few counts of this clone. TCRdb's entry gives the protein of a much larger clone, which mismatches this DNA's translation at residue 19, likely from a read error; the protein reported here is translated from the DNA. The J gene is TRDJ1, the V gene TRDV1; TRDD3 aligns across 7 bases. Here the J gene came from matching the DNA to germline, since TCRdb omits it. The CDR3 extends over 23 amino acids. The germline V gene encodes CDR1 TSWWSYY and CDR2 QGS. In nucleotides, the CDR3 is TGTGCTCTTGGGGGAGATACTCCTAAGTTTCTGGGGATAAGGGTTTTATACACCAATAAACTCATCTTT. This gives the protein CALGGDTPKFLGIRVLYTNKLIF.

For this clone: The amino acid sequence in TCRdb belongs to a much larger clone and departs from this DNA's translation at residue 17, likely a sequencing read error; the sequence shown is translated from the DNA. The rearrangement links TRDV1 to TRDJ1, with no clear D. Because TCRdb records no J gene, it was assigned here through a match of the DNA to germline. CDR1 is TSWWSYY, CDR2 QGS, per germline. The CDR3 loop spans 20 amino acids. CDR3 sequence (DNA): TGTGCTCTTGGGGAACGGGGCGATAGCCCTCGCCGACGTTTCACCGATAGACTCATCTTT. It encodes CALGERGDSPRRRFTDRLIF.

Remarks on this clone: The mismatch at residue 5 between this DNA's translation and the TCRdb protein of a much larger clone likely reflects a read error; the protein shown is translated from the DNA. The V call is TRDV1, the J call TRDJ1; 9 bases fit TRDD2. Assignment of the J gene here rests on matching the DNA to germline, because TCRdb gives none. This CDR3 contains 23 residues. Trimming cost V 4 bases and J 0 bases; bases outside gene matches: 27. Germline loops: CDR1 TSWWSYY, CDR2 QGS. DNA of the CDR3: TGTGCTCTTGGGGGAGGTTGGCCTTCCTACGAGCTGTGGAGGGGGCCCTACACCGATAAACTCATCTTT. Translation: CALGGGWPSYELWRGPYTDKLIF.

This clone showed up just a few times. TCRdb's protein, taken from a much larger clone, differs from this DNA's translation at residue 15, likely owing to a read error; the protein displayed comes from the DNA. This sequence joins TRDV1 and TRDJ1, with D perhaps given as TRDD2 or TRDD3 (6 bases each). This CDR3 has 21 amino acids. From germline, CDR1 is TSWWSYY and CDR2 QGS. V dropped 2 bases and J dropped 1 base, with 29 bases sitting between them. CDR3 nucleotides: TGTGCTCTTGGGGAAAACTTCCTTATCGGGACTGGGAGAGTGAGCACCGATAAACTCATCTTT. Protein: CALGENFLIGTGRVSTDKLIF.

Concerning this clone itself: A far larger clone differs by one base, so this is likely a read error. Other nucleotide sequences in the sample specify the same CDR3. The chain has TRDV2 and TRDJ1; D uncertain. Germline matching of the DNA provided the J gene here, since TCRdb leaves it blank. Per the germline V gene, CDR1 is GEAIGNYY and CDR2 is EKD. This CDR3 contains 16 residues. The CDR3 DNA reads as TGTGCCTGCGACACCTTGGTGGGTGACTACACCGATAAACTCATCTTT. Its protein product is CACDTLVGDYTDKLIF.

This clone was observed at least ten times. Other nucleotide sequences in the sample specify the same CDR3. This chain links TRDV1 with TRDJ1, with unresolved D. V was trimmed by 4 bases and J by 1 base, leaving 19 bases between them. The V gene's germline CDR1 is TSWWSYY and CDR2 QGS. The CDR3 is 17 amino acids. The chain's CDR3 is CALGALRRARLTDKLIF. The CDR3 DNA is TGTGCTCTTGGGGCGCTACGACGGGCCCGGCTCACCGATAAACTCATCTTT.

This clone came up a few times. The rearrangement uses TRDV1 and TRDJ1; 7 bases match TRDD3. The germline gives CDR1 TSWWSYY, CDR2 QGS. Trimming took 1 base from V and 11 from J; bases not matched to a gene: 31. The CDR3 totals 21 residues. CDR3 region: CALGERSDVLGSEGINRELIF. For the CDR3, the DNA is TGTGCTCTTGGGGAACGTTCCGACGTACTGGGGTCCGAGGGCATAAATCGGGAGCTCATCTTT.

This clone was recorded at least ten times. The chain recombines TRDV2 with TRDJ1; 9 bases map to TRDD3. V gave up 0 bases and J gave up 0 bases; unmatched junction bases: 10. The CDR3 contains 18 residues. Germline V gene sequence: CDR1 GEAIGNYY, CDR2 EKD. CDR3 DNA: TGTGCCTGTGACACCGTAGGAACTGGGGGAGGGTACACCGATAAACTCATCTTT. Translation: CACDTVGTGGGYTDKLIF.

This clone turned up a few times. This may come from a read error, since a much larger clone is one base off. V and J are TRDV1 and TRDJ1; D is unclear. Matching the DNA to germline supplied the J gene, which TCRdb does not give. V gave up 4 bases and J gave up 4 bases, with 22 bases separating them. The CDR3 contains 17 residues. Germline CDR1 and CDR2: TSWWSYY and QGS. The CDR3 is CALGGAPYNSARDKLIF. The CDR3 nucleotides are TGTGCTCTTGGGGGGGCACCTTATAATTCCGCCCGCGATAAACTCATCTTT.

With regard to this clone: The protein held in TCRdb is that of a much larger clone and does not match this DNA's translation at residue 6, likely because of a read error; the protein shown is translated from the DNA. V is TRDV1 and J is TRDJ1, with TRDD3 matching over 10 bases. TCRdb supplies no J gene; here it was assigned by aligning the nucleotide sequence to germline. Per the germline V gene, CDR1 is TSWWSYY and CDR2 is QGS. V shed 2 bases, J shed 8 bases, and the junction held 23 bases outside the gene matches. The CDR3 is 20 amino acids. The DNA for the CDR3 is TGTGCTCTTGGGGAAAGTTCCTGCGGCCTTCTCCTGTGGGGGATACAGAAACTCATCTTT. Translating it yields CALGESSCGLLLWGIQKLIF.

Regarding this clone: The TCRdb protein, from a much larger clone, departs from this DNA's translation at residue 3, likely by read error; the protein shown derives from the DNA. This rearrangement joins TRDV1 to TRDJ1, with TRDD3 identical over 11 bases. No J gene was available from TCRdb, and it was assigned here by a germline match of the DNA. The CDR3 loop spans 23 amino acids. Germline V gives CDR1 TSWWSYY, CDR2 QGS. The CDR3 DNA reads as TGTGCTCCTGGGGAAGCGGGCGCCTTCCGACTTATACTGGGGGATAGGCGCACCGATAAACTCATCTTT. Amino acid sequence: CAPGEAGAFRLILGDRRTDKLIF.

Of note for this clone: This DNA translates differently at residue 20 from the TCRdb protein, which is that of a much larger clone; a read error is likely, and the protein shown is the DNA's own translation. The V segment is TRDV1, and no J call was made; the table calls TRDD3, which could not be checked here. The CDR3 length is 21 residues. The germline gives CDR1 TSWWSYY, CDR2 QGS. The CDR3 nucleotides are TGTGCTCTTGGGGAATTGGCCTTCCCGAATACTGGGGGCACTTACACCGATAAACTCACCTTT. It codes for CALGELAFPNTGGTYTDKLTF.

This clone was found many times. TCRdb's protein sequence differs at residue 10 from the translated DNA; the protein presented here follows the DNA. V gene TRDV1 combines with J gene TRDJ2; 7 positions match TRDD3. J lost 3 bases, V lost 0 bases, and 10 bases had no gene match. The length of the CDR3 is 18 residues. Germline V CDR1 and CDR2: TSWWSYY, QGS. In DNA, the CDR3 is TGTGCTCTTGGGGAACTCCAGCTGGGGGGTATCCTGACAGCACAACTCTTCTTT. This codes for CALGELQLGGILTAQLFF.

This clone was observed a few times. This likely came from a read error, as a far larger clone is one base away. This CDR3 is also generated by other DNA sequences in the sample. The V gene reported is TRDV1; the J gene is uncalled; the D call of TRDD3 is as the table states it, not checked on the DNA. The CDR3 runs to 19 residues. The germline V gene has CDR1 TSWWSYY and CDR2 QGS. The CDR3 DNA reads TGTGCTCTTGGGGAACTAGGCTTTCTACGAACCCCTGGTATGGATAAACTCATCTTC. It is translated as CALGELGFLRTPGMDKLIF.

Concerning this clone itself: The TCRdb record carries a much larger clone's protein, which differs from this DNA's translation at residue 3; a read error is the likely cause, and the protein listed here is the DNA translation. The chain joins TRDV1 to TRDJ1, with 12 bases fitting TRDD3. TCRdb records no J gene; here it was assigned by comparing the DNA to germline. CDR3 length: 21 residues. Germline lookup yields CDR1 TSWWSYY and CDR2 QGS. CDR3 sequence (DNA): TGTGCTCATGGGGAACTTGGGGAGTACGCTGGGGGATACGCGTACACCGATAAACTCATCTTT. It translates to CAHGELGEYAGGYAYTDKLIF.

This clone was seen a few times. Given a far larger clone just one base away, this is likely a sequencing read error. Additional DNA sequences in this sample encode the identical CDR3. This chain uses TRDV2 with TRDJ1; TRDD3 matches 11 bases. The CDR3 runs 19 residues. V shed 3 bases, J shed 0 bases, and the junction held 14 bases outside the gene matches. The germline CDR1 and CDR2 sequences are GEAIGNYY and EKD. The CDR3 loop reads CACDFLLGDTPPYTDKLIF. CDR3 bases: TGTGCCTGTGACTTTCTGCTGGGGGATACCCCTCCCTACACCGATAAACTCATCTTT.

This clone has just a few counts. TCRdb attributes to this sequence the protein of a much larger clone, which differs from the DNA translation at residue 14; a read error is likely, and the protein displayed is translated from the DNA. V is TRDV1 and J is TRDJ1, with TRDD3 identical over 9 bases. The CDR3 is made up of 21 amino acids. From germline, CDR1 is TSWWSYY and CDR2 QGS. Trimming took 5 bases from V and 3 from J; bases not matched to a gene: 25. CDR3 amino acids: CALGKLGYLERGDTVPDKLIF. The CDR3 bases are TGTGCTCTTGGGAAGCTTGGATATTTAGAGAGGGGGGATACTGTGCCCGATAAACTCATCTTT.

This CDR3 is CALGEGVQRGDYTDKLIF. The CDR3 DNA follows: TGTGCTCTTGGGGAAGGGGTCCAAAGGGGGGACTACACCGATAAACTCATCTTT. The chain couples TRDV1 to TRDJ1; possible D gene TRDD3, 6 bases. Assignment of the J gene here rests on matching the DNA to germline, because TCRdb gives none. Germline V CDR1 and CDR2: TSWWSYY, QGS. V was clipped by 2 bases and J by 0 bases, with 19 bases between them. This CDR3 spans 18 amino acids.

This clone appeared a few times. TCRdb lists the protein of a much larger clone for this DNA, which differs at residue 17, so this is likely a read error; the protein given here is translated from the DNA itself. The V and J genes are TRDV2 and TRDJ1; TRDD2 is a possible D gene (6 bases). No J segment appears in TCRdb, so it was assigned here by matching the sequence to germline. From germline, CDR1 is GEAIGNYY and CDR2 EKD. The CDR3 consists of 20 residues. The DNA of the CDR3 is TGTGCCTGCAAGCTCTACACTCCTTCCCGGGGACTTATTTACACCGATGAACTCATCTTT. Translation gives CACKLYTPSRGLIYTDELIF.

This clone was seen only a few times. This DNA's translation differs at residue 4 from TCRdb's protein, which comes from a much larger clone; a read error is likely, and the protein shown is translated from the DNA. As DNA, the CDR3 is TGTGCTCTTAGGGAACGGATCCGGTACTGGGGGATAAGTTCTTACACCGATAAACTCATCTTT. Translating it yields CALRERIRYWGISSYTDKLIF. The V gene is TRDV1, the J gene TRDJ1; 11 bases fit TRDD3. Per the germline V gene, CDR1 is TSWWSYY and CDR2 is QGS. The CDR3 extends over 21 amino acids.

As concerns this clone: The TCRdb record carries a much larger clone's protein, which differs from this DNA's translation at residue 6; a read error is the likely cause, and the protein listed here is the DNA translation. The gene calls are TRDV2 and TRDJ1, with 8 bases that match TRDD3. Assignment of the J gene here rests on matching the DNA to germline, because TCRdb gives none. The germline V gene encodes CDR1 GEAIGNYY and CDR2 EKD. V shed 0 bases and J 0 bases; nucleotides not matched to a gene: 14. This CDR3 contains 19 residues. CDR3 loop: CACDTIAGGPETYTDKLIF. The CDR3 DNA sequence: TGTGCCTGTGACACCATCGCTGGGGGACCAGAAACGTACACCGATAAACTCATCTTT.

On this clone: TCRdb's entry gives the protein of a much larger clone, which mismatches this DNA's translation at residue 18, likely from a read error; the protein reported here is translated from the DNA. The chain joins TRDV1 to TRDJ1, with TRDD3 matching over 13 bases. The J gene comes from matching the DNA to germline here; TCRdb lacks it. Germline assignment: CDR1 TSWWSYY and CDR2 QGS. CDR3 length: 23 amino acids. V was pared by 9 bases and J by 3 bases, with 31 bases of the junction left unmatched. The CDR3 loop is CALGDPTPSRTGGYAGYADKLIF. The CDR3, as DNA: TGTGCTCTCGGTGACCCGACCCCATCCCGTACTGGGGGATACGCGGGGTACGCCGATAAACTCATCTTT.